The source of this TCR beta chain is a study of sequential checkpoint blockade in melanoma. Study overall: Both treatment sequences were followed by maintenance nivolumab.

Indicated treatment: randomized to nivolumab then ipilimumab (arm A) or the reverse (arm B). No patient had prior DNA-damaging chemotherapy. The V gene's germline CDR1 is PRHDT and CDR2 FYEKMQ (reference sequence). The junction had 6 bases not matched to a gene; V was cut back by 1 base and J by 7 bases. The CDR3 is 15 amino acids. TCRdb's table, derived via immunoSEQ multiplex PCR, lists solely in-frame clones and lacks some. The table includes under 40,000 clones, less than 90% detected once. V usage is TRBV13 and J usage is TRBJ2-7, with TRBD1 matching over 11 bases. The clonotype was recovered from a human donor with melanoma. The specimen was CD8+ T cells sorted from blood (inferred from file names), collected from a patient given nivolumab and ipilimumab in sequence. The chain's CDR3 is CASSLAIGTGGEQYF. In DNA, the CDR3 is TGTGCCAGCAGCTTAGCTATAGGGACAGGGGGAGAGCAGTACTTC.